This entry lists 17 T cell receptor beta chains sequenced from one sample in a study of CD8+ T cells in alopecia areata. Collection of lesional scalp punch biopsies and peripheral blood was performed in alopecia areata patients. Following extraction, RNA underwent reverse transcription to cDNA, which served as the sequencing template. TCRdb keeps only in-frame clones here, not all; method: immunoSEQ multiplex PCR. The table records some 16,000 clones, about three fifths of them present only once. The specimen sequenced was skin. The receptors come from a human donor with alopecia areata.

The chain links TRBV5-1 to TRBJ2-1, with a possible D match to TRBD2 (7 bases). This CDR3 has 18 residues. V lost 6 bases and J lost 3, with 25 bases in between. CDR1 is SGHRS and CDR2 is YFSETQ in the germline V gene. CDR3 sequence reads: CASTEGDYHAFHYNEQFF. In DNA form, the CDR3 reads TGCGCCAGCACCGAGGGGGACTACCACGCGTTCCACTACAATGAGCAGTTCTTC.

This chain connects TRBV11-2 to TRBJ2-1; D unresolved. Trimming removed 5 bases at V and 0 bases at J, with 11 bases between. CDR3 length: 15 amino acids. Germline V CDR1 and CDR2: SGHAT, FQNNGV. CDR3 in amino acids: CASSEVGTSYNEQFF. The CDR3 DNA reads TGTGCCAGCAGCGAGGTTGGTACCTCCTACAATGAGCAGTTCTTC.

DNA of the CDR3: TGTGCTAGTGGTTTGGGACTCCCTCCCAATCAGCCCCAGCATTTT. As protein: CASGLGLPPNQPQHF. The chain recombines TRBV12-5 with TRBJ1-5; D is undetermined. The length of the CDR3 is 15 residues. The germline V gene encodes CDR1 LGHNT and CDR2 FRNRAP. The V end lost 1 base, the J end lost 3 bases, and 10 bases lay between the germline ends. Full variable domain (remainder filled in from reference TRBV12-5 and TRBJ1-5): DARVTQTPRHKVTEMGQEVTMRCQPILGHNTVFWYRQTMMQGLELLAYFRNRAPLDDSGMPKDRFSAEMPDATLATLKIQPSEPRDSAVYFCASGLGLPPNQPQHFGDGTRLSIL.

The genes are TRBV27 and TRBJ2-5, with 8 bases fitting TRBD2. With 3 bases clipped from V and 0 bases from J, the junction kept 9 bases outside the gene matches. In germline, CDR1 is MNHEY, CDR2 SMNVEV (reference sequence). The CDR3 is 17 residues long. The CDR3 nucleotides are TGTGCCAGCAGTTTTACGGGAGGGCCCGGGTACCAAGAGACCCAGTACTTC. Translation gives CASSFTGGPGYQETQYF.

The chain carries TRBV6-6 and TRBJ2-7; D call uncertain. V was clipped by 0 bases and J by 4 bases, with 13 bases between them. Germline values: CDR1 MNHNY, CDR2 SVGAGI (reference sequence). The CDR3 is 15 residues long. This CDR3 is CASSYSGSGPYEQYF. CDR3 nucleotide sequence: TGTGCCAGCAGTTACTCTGGATCGGGCCCATACGAGCAGTACTTC.

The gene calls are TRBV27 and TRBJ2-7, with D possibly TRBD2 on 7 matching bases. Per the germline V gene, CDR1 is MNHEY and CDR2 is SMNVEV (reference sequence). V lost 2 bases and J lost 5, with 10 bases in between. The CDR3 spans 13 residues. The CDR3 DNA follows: TGTGCCAGCAGTTTAATAGGGGGGGACGAGCAGTACTTC. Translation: CASSLIGGDEQYF.

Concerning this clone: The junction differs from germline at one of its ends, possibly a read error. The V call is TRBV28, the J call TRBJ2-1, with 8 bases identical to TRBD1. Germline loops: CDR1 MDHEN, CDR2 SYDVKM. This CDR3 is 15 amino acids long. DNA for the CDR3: TGTGCCAGCAGGCAGACCACGGACAGGGTGGCCAATAGGGTCTTC. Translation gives CASRQTTDRVANRVF.

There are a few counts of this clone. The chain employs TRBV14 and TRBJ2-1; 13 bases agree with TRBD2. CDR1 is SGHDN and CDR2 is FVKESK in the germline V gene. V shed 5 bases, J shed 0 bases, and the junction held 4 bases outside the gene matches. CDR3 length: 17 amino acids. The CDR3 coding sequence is TGTGCCAGCAGCGGTAGGACTAGCGGGAGCTCCTACAATGAGCAGTTCTTC. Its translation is CASSGRTSGSSYNEQFF.

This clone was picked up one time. CDR3 nucleotide sequence: TGTGCCAGTAGTATCCTACAGGGAGACAGGCGAGCTTTCTTT. Residues: CASSILQGDRRAFF. The genes are TRBV19 and TRBJ1-1; perhaps TRBD1 as D (6 bases). The germline V gene encodes CDR1 LNHDA and CDR2 SQIVND (reference sequence). V lost 3 bases and J lost 10, with 18 bases in between. This CDR3 region has 14 residues.

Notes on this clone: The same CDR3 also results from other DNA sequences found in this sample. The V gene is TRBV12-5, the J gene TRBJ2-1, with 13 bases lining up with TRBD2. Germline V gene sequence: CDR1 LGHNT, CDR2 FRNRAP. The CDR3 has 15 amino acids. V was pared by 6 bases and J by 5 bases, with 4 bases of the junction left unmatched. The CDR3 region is CASGRGTSGDNEQFF. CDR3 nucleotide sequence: TGTGCTAGTGGAAGAGGGACTAGCGGGGACAATGAGCAGTTCTTC.

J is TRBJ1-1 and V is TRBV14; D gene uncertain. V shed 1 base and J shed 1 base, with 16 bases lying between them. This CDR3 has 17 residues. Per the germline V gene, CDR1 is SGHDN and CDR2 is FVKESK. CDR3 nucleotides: TGTGCCAGCAGCCAAGTGGAAGCCCCGAGGCCGAACACTGAAGCTTTCTTT. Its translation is CASSQVEAPRPNTEAFF. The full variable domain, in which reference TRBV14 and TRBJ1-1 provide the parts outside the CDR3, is EAGVTQFPSHSVIEKGQTVTLRCDPISGHDNLYWYRRVMGKEIKFLLHFVKESKQDESGMPNNRFLAERTGGTYSTLKVQPAELEDSGVYFCASSQVEAPRPNTEAFFGQGTRLTVV.

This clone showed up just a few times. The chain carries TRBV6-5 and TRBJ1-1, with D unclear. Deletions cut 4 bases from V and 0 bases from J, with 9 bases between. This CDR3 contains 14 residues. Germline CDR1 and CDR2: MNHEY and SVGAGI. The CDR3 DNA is TGTGCCAGCAGTTCAAACGGGCTGAACACTGAAGCTTTCTTT. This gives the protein CASSSNGLNTEAFF.

CDR3 in DNA: TGTGCCAGCAGTTTTACGGGCAGGTCCCGCTCTGGGGCCAACGTCCTGACTTTC. It is translated as CASSFTGRSRSGANVLTF. V usage is TRBV28 and J usage is TRBJ2-6; unclear D gene. V was pared by 3 bases and J by 0 bases, with 15 bases between. The CDR3 has 18 amino acids. From germline, CDR1 is MDHEN and CDR2 SYDVKM.

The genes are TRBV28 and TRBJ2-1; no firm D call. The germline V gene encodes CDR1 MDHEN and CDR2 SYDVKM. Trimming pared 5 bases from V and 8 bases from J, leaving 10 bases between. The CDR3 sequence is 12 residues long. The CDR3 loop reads CASSIRGHEQFF. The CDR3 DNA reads TGTGCCAGCAGTATAAGAGGCCATGAGCAGTTCTTC.

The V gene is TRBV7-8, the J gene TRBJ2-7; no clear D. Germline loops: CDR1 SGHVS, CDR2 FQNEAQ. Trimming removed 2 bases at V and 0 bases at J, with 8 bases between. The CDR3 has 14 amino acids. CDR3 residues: CASSLSRASYEQYF. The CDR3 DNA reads TGTGCCAGCAGCTTAAGTAGGGCCTCCTACGAGCAGTACTTC.

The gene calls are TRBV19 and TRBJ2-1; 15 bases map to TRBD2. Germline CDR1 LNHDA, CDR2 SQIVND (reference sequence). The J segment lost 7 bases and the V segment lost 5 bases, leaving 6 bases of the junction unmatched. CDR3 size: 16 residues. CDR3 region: CASSFRGLAGGNEQFF. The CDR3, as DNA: TGTGCCAGTAGTTTCCGGGGACTAGCGGGAGGTAATGAGCAGTTCTTC.

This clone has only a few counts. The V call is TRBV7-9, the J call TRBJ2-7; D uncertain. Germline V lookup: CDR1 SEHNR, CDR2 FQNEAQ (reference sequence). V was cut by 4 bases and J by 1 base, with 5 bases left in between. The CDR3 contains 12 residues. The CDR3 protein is CASSSSSYEQYF. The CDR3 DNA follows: TGTGCCAGCAGCTCTTCGTCCTACGAGCAGTACTTC.